A selection of T cell receptor beta chains follows, all from one sample in a study of cytomegalovirus exposure and HLA in healthy donors. TCRdb's table, derived via immunoSEQ multiplex PCR, lists solely in-frame clones and lacks some. Altogether about 130,000 clones are present, approximately 81% being singletons, with the ten largest covering 1.5% to 2.5%. Sample: PBMCs. The receptors come from a man aged 18 to 29 in good health and CMV-seronegative. Both conserved end residues are part of each CDR3. A D gene is named only where the DNA matches it firmly. Size is omitted from some rows. Given values are once, few, many or a class for expanded clones.

J	size	D	V	CDR3	DNA
TRBJ1-5	-	-	TRBV11-2	CASSLGGYQPQHF	TGTGCCAGCAGCTTAGGAGGGTATCAGCCCCAGCATTTT
TRBJ2-2	-	TRBD2	TRBV4-2	CASSQGILGGLAGNTGELFF	TGTGCCAGCAGCCAAGGAATTCTGGGCGGACTAGCGGGAAACACCGGGGAGCTGTTTTTT
TRBJ2-1	-	-	TRBV2	CASSDPREPNYNEQFF	TGTGCCAGCAGTGACCCCCGGGAGCCTAACTACAATGAGCAGTTCTTC
TRBJ1-1	few	-	TRBV6-5	CASSLTGSNTEAFF	TGTGCCAGCAGTCTCACAGGGAGTAACACTGAAGCTTTCTTT
TRBJ2-2	few	-	TRBV6-4	CASSMQGTGELFF	TGTGCCAGCAGTATGCAGGGCACCGGGGAGCTGTTTTTT
TRBJ1-2	-	TRBD1	TRBV25-1	CASSPIGLDRDGIYGYTF	TGTGCCAGCAGTCCAATTGGGCTTGACAGGGACGGTATCTATGGCTACACCTTC
TRBJ2-7	few	TRBD1	TRBV27	CASSPGTGGIEQYF	TGTGCCAGCAGTCCCGGGACAGGGGGCATCGAGCAGTACTTC
TRBJ1-1	-	TRBD1	TRBV7-9	CASSLTGGVNTEAFF	TGTGCCAGCAGCCTAACAGGGGGCGTGAACACTGAAGCTTTCTTT
TRBJ2-7	-	-	TRBV10-1	CANLEDGCLLYLYEQYF	TGCGCCAACCTAGAAGATGGTTGTCTACTCTACCTCTACGAGCAGTACTTC
TRBJ1-2	-	TRBD1	TRBV18	CASSLGQGFYGYTF	TGTGCCAGCTCACTAGGACAGGGCTTCTATGGCTACACCTTC
TRBJ2-7	-	-	TRBV7-9	CASSPTTVPSYEQYF	TGTGCCAGCAGCCCCACGACAGTTCCTTCCTACGAGCAGTACTTC
TRBJ2-1	few	TRBD2	TRBV5-1	CASSLAEIGEGGLF	TGCGCCAGCAGCTTGGCCGAGATAGGGGAGGGAGGGCTCTTC
TRBJ1-2	-	TRBD1	TRBV5-6	CASSWTGTGYTF	TGTGCCAGCAGCTGGACAGGGACTGGCTACACCTTC
TRBJ2-3	few	-	TRBV6-6	CASSNHRVADTQYF	TGTGCCAGCAGTAATCACAGGGTTGCAGATACGCAGTATTTT
TRBJ1-1	-	-	TRBV30	CAWSGDSWNTEAFF	TGTGCCTGGAGTGGTGACAGCTGGAACACTGAAGCTTTCTTT
TRBJ2-5	-	-	TRBV5-1	CASSLSGEETQYF	TGCGCCAGCAGCTTGTCAGGGGAGGAGACCCAGTACTTC
TRBJ1-4	-	-	TRBV7-2	CASSPLGGISEKLFF	TGTGCCAGCAGCCCCTTGGGGGGAATCAGTGAAAAACTGTTTTTT
TRBJ1-1	-	TRBD1	TRBV6-5	CASSPPGTGGAFF	TGTGCCAGCAGTCCCCCCGGGACAGGGGGAGCTTTCTTT
TRBJ1-4	-	-	TRBV4-2	CASSQDHVKAVWINEKLFF	TGTGCCAGCAGCCAAGATCACGTAAAGGCGGTCTGGATTAATGAAAAACTGTTTTTT
TRBJ2-1	-	TRBD1	TRBV5-1	CASSSSTGQAYNEQFF	TGCGCCAGCAGCTCGTCGACGGGACAGGCCTACAATGAGCAGTTCTTC
TRBJ1-4	few	TRBD1	TRBV28	CASKAGGHSNEKLFF	TGTGCCAGCAAGGCAGGGGGCCATTCTAATGAAAAACTGTTTTTT
TRBJ2-3	once	TRBD2	TRBV7-8	CASSLGLAGVTDTQYF	TGTGCCAGCAGCTTAGGACTAGCGGGAGTAACAGATACGCAGTATTTT
TRBJ1-1	few	TRBD1	TRBV19	CATRDRSWNTEAFF	TGTGCCACCCGGGACAGGTCATGGAACACTGAAGCTTTCTTT
TRBJ2-2	few	TRBD1	TRBV4-3	CASSRGQGNLGELFF	TGCGCCAGCAGCCGCGGACAGGGGAATCTCGGGGAGCTGTTTTTT
TRBJ2-7	-	-	TRBV4-3	CASSQDPTGREQYF	TGCGCCAGCAGCCAAGACCCCACAGGGCGCGAGCAGTACTTC
TRBJ2-3	-	TRBD2	TRBV7-9	CASSLAFVREQVDTQYF	TGTGCCAGCAGCTTAGCGTTTGTGCGGGAGCAGGTAGATACGCAGTATTTT
TRBJ1-3	-	-	TRBV4-2	CASSPHAPTGSSGNTIYF	TGTGCCAGCAGCCCTCACGCCCCGACAGGCAGCTCTGGAAACACCATATATTTT
TRBJ1-1	-	TRBD1	TRBV18	CASSPGQGQGAGTEAFF	TGTGCCAGCTCACCAGGCCAAGGACAGGGGGCAGGGACTGAAGCTTTCTTT
TRBJ2-7	-	-	TRBV5-1	CASSLGHGGMATVSYEQYF	TGCGCCAGCAGCCTGGGGCATGGCGGGATGGCAACCGTTTCCTACGAGCAGTACTTC
TRBJ2-5	-	TRBD2	TRBV7-2	CASSSSGTSGETQYF	TGTGCCAGCAGCTCGAGCGGGACTTCAGGGGAGACCCAGTACTTC
TRBJ1-6	-	-	TRBV5-1	CASTEQEPQYNSPLHF	TGCGCCAGCACAGAACAGGAACCCCAATATAATTCACCCCTCCACTTT
TRBJ1-2	-	TRBD1	TRBV4-2	CASSQDIGTGGWGYTF	TGTGCCAGCAGCCAAGATATAGGGACAGGGGGCTGGGGCTACACCTTC
TRBJ1-3	-	TRBD1	TRBV9	CASSVGGDSGNTIYF	TGTGCCAGCAGCGTAGGCGGGGACAGTGGAAACACCATATATTTT
TRBJ1-2	-	-	TRBV7-2	CASSLSGLPGDAGYTF	TGTGCCAGCAGCTTAAGTGGGCTGCCAGGGGATGCTGGCTACACCTTC
TRBJ2-5	-	-	TRBV7-9	CASRGGGTHPRETQYF	TGTGCCAGCAGAGGTGGGGGGACGCATCCGAGAGAGACCCAGTACTTC